The clone carrying this T cell receptor beta chain was detected ten times or more. The antigen is not known. This sample is drawn from a study of early T cells in non-severe SARS-CoV-2 infection. Study results and caveats: VDJdb matching, biased toward anti-spike CD8 responses, missed private and CD4 specificities.

The V and J ends lost 5 bases and 4 bases, in that order; junction bases with no gene match: 7. Germline V gene lookup returns CDR1 GTSNPN and CDR2 SVGIG (reference sequence). This CDR3 has 13 residues. Separate cDNA molecules each had unique molecular identifiers attached to them. TCRdb reprocessed the 5' RACE reads with MiXCR, giving one entry per CDR3 protein. This table has tens of thousands of distinct CDR3 sequences, 5.6% appearing once. Sequencing was done on a sample of whole blood. V is TRBV30 and J is TRBJ2-7; 8 bases line up with TRBD1. This receptor was taken from an adult who was a healthcare worker with PCR-confirmed SARS-CoV-2 infection or an uninfected control (not recorded which). For the CDR3, the DNA is TGTGCCTGGGCGACAGGGGAGGTTTACGAGCAGTACTTC. This encodes CAWATGEVYEQYF.